These 31 T cell receptor beta chains came from one sample sequenced in a study of shared clonotypes between healthy human individuals. Profiling relied on immunoSEQ multiplex PCR, and the TCRdb table lists in-frame clones only, not all of them. Of about 380,000 clones listed, around 96% are singletons. What was sequenced was memory CD8+ T cells sorted from blood. Subset denoted: CD45RO+ cells pooled with CCR7-negative TemRA cells. The receptors come from a man aged 30-40 years in good health.

Written as DNA, the CDR3 is TGCGCCAGCAGCACGGGACTTACGAATTCACCCCTCCACTTT. Encoded protein: CASSTGLTNSPLHF. V gene TRBV5-1 combines with J gene TRBJ1-6; D is possibly TRBD1 (5 bases). Trimming shortened V by 4 bases and J by 7 bases, and 12 bases separated the two germline ends. The CDR3 runs 14 residues. Germline V gene data show CDR1 as SGHRS and CDR2 as YFSETQ.

The J gene is TRBJ1-1, the V gene TRBV28; D is unclear. Trimming took off 3 bases at V and 10 bases at J, with 15 bases between the two ends. CDR3 length equals 13 residues. Looked up from germline, CDR1 is MDHEN and CDR2 is SYDVKM. The CDR3 nucleotides are TGTGCCAGCAGTTTGGTGGCAGAGTCAGCAGCTTTCTTT. As protein: CASSLVAESAAFF.

This chain joins TRBV5-4 and TRBJ1-1, with D perhaps matching TRBD1 (6 bases). CDR1 is SGHNT, CDR2 YYREEE, per germline (reference sequence). V shed 4 bases and J shed 7 bases, with 23 bases lying between them. The CDR3 runs to 16 residues. Here the CDR3 reads CASSTEPTGTYDEAFF. CDR3 sequence (DNA): TGTGCCAGCAGCACCGAACCTACAGGGACTTACGATGAAGCTTTCTTT. Variable domain in full (rest from reference TRBV5-4 and TRBJ1-1): ETGVTQSPTHLIKTRGQQVTLRCSSQSGHNTVSWYQQALGQGPQFIFQYYREEENGRGNFPPRFSGLQFPNYSSELNVNALELDDSALYLCASSTEPTGTYDEAFFGQGTRLTVV.

The count of this clone is one. The rearrangement joins TRBV14 to TRBJ1-3; D possibly corresponds to TRBD1 (5 bases). The CDR3 is 15 amino acids. Trimming left V 4 bases short and J 0 bases short, with 10 bases between. Germline loops: CDR1 SGHDN, CDR2 FVKESK. As DNA, the CDR3 is TGTGCCAGCAGCCGCCCAGGGAGCTCTGGAAACACCATATATTTT. Amino acid sequence: CASSRPGSSGNTIYF. Filled out from reference TRBV14 and TRBJ1-3, the complete variable domain reads EAGVTQFPSHSVIEKGQTVTLRCDPISGHDNLYWYRRVMGKEIKFLLHFVKESKQDESGMPNNRFLAERTGGTYSTLKVQPAELEDSGVYFCASSRPGSSGNTIYFGEGSWLTVV.

The J gene is TRBJ1-5, the V gene TRBV10-2; 8 bases map to TRBD1. This CDR3 comprises 13 residues. Trimming removed 10 bases from V and 6 bases from J; junction bases left unmatched: 8. Germline V gene data show CDR1 as WSHSY and CDR2 as SAAADI. CDR3: CATHRGGSQPQHF. In DNA form, the CDR3 reads TGCGCCACCCACAGGGGGGGAAGTCAGCCCCAGCATTTT.

This chain joins TRBV4-1 and TRBJ2-1, with 12 nucleotides matching TRBD2. The junction had 5 bases not matched to a gene; V was cut back by 1 base and J by 4 bases. The CDR3 consists of 17 residues. Germline-derived CDR1 and CDR2 are MGHRA and YSYEKL. The CDR3 is CASSQVTSGRKYNEQFF. Here the CDR3 DNA reads TGCGCCAGCAGCCAAGTTACTAGCGGGAGGAAGTACAATGAGCAGTTCTTC.

The rearrangement uses TRBV27 and TRBJ2-3, with TRBD1 identical over 7 bases. Germline-derived CDR1 and CDR2 are MNHEY and SMNVEV (reference sequence). V shed 4 bases, J shed 0 bases, and the junction held 7 bases outside the gene matches. CDR3 size: 16 residues. CDR3 protein: CASSSYRGTSTDTQYF. CDR3 in DNA: TGTGCCAGCAGTTCCTACAGGGGCACGAGCACAGATACGCAGTATTTT.

Notes on this clone: The germline gene is not matched at one end of the junction; a read error may be the cause. This chain uses TRBV30 with TRBJ1-5; a weak D match, TRBD1 (6 bases). The CDR3 extends over 13 amino acids. Germline loops: CDR1 GTSNPN, CDR2 SVGIG (reference sequence). The CDR3 sequence is CAWSKDSIQPQHF. The DNA for the CDR3 is TGTGCCTGGAGTAAGGACAGCATTCAGCCCCAGCATTTT. Looking up the rest from reference TRBV30 and TRBJ1-5 gives the full variable domain: SQTIHQWPATLVQPVGSPLSLECTVEGTSNPNLYWYRQAAGRGLQLLFYSVGIGQISSEVPQNLSASRPQDRQFILSSKKLLLSDSGFYLCAWSKDSIQPQHFGDGTRLSIL.

This clone was seen once. In DNA form, the CDR3 reads TGCGCCCGGAAAGCCGAGCAGGGGTGCACAGATACGCAGTATTTT. It codes for CARKAEQGCTDTQYF. J is TRBJ2-3 and V is TRBV10-1, with TRBD1 as a possible D gene (6 bases). V was trimmed by 11 bases and J by 1 base, leaving 19 bases between them. This CDR3 comprises 15 residues. Germline CDR1 WNHNN, CDR2 SYGVQD (reference sequence).

The CDR3 coding sequence is TGTGCCAGCAGCTTAGGACTAGCGGGAGTTTCCGAGCAGTACTTC. It is translated as CASSLGLAGVSEQYF. The genes are TRBV7-2 and TRBJ2-7, with 12 bases fitting TRBD2. The CDR3 loop spans 15 amino acids. The germline V gene has CDR1 SGHTA and CDR2 FQGNSA. The V gene end was trimmed by 1 base and the J gene end by 6 bases; junction bases not matched to a gene: 4.

This chain uses TRBV27 with TRBJ2-4; TRBD1 matches at 10 bases. The germline CDR1 and CDR2 sequences are MNHEY and SMNVEV (reference sequence). The CDR3 contains 16 residues. The V segment lost 2 bases and the J segment 1 base; nucleotides outside the gene matches: 2. CDR3 sequence (DNA): TGTGCCAGCAGTTTAAGGACAGGGGGTGCCAAAAACATTCAGTACTTC. This codes for CASSLRTGGAKNIQYF.

This clone has just one count. The rearrangement uses TRBV19 and TRBJ2-2; D may be TRBD2 (6 bases). The CDR3 sequence is 16 residues long. With 3 bases removed from V and 0 bases from J, the gap between germline ends came to 11 bases. From germline, CDR1 is LNHDA and CDR2 SQIVND (reference sequence). CDR3 DNA sequence: TGTGCCAGTAGTATGGCCGGGACTCCGAACACCGGGGAGCTGTTTTTT. Its translation: CASSMAGTPNTGELFF.

The chain combines TRBV10-3 with TRBJ2-4; 9 bases are a match to TRBD2. The CDR3 is 19 residues long. J was trimmed by 1 base and V by 8 bases; bases with no gene match: 18. CDR1 and CDR2 from the germline V gene are ENHRY and SYGVKD. The CDR3 bases are TGTGCCATCCCGCGAGGGGTTAGCGGGAGTATTGGGGCCAAAAACATTCAGTACTTC. Its translation: CAIPRGVSGSIGAKNIQYF.

V gene TRBV5-4 combines with J gene TRBJ2-5; 8 bases are shared with TRBD2. The CDR3 totals 18 residues. CDR1 is SGHNT, CDR2 YYREEE, per germline (reference sequence). With 5 bases clipped from V and 3 bases from J, the junction kept 18 bases outside the gene matches. The CDR3 DNA reads as TGTGCCAGCAGGAGAACTGGGACTAGACAACCGCCGGAAGAGACCCAGTACTTC. Encoded protein: CASRRTGTRQPPEETQYF.

The chain is built from TRBV7-8 and TRBJ2-1, with 12 positions matching TRBD2. With V trimmed by 1 base and J by 7 bases, 8 bases remained unmatched. The CDR3 runs to 17 residues. CDR1 SGHVS and CDR2 FQNEAQ come from the germline V gene. CDR3 nucleotides: TGTGCCAGCAGCTTAGGGGCCGGGACTAGCGGGTGGAATGAGCAGTTCTTC. Its protein is CASSLGAGTSGWNEQFF.

The chain is built from TRBV10-1 and TRBJ2-7; tentatively, D is TRBD2 (6 bases). Looked up from germline, CDR1 is WNHNN and CDR2 is SYGVQD (reference sequence). The germline V and J ends were trimmed by 5 bases and 1 base, with 12 bases remaining between them. The CDR3 extends over 14 amino acids. DNA for the CDR3: TGCGCCAGCAGTCCGGGAGCCGTATCCTACGAGCAGTACTTC. Its translation: CASSPGAVSYEQYF.

The chain has TRBV6-5 and TRBJ2-7, with 7 bases aligning to TRBD1. Germline loops: CDR1 MNHEY, CDR2 SVGAGI. Unmatched junction bases numbered 3, after V lost 7 bases and J lost 3 bases. The CDR3 loop spans 12 amino acids. This CDR3 reads CASKTGYYEQYF. CDR3 DNA: TGTGCCAGCAAGACAGGGTACTACGAGCAGTACTTC.

The chain uses TRBV7-2 and TRBJ1-3; the D is unclear. CDR1 is SGHTA and CDR2 is FQGNSA in the germline V gene. Trimming shortened V by 0 bases and J by 4 bases, and 4 bases separated the two germline ends. This CDR3 has 13 residues. The CDR3 sequence is CASSLAQGNTIYF. CDR3 sequence (DNA): TGTGCCAGCAGCTTAGCTCAGGGAAACACCATATATTTT.

This chain connects TRBV2 to TRBJ1-2, with 7 positions matching TRBD1. J gave up 4 bases and V 5 bases, and 4 bases lay outside the gene matches. This CDR3 comprises 13 residues. Germline V gives CDR1 SNHLY, CDR2 FYNNEI. CDR3 coding DNA: TGTGCCAGCAGTACAGGGGAGGGCTATGGCTACACCTTC. This encodes CASSTGEGYGYTF.

Only a few counts were recorded for this clone. The chain combines TRBV4-2 with TRBJ1-5, with no clear D. V dropped 0 bases and J dropped 4 bases, with 10 bases sitting between them. In germline, CDR1 is LGHNA, CDR2 YNFKEQ. The CDR3 consists of 15 residues. The CDR3: CASSQDLAGNQPQHF. In DNA form, the CDR3 reads TGTGCCAGCAGCCAAGACTTAGCGGGGAATCAGCCCCAGCATTTT.

This clone was recorded once. Other DNA sequences in this sample translate to the same CDR3. The J gene is TRBJ2-7, the V gene TRBV28; D might be TRBD1 or TRBD2, each matching 5 bases. V was clipped by 3 bases and J by 5 bases, with 8 bases between them. This CDR3 has 12 amino acids. Germline-derived CDR1 and CDR2 are MDHEN and SYDVKM. The CDR3 reads CASSLLGDEQYF. DNA for the CDR3: TGTGCCAGCAGTTTGCTGGGGGACGAGCAGTACTTC.

V is TRBV5-6 and J is TRBJ2-7, with D possibly being TRBD2 (5 bases). V was cut by 5 bases and J by 3 bases, with 21 bases left in between. Germline assignment: CDR1 SGHDT and CDR2 YYEEEE. The CDR3 extends over 16 amino acids. The CDR3 bases are TGTGCCAGCAGTGTCAGCATCGGACTGTTCCTCTACGAGCAGTACTTC. Its translation: CASSVSIGLFLYEQYF.

The genes are TRBV2 and TRBJ1-5, with TRBD1 as a possible D gene (5 bases). The length of the CDR3 is 12 residues. CDR1 is SNHLY and CDR2 is FYNNEI in the germline V gene. V gave up 8 bases and J gave up 11 bases, with 16 bases separating them. The CDR3: CASWGGETAQHF. CDR3 coding DNA: TGTGCCAGCTGGGGGGGGGAAACTGCCCAGCATTTT.

The J gene is TRBJ1-3, the V gene TRBV5-4, with a possible D match to TRBD1 (5 bases). The CDR3 runs 15 residues. Per the germline V gene, CDR1 is SGHNT and CDR2 is YYREEE (reference sequence). Between the trimmed V and J ends, which lost 1 base and 2 bases, there was a span of 10 bases. The CDR3 protein is CASSLQGRAGNTIYF. DNA for the CDR3: TGTGCCAGCAGCTTGCAGGGAAGGGCTGGAAACACCATATATTTT.

CDR3 sequence: CASSPGLAAYEQYF. The DNA of the CDR3 is TGTGCCAGCAGCCCGGGACTAGCGGCCTACGAGCAGTACTTC. The gene calls are TRBV7-9 and TRBJ2-7; 11 bases align to TRBD2. The CDR3 sequence is 14 residues long. Germline CDR1 reads SEHNR; CDR2 reads FQNEAQ (reference sequence). V dropped 5 bases and J dropped 2; count of bases not matched to a gene: 2.

The gene calls are TRBV7-2 and TRBJ2-3, with a possible D match to TRBD1 (5 bases). Germline lookup yields CDR1 SGHTA and CDR2 FQGNSA. The CDR3 is 14 amino acids. V was shortened by 1 base and J by 2 bases, with 7 bases between the two germline ends. As DNA, the CDR3 is TGTGCCAGCAGCTTAGAGGACATCACAGATACGCAGTATTTT. Amino acid sequence: CASSLEDITDTQYF.

The CDR3 DNA reads as TGTGCCAGCAGTGCCCTTAGGGTCCTCATGAACATTCAGTACTTC. Its translation is CASSALRVLMNIQYF. V usage is TRBV6-4 and J usage is TRBJ2-4; D is unclear. This CDR3 region has 15 residues. Germline V gene sequence: CDR1 MRHNA, CDR2 SNTAGT. The V and J ends lost 4 bases and 7 bases respectively, with 17 bases between them.

The CDR3 here is CASSLNSRNYEQYF. CDR3 sequence (DNA): TGTGCCAGCAGCTTAAATTCCAGGAACTACGAGCAGTACTTC. This chain uses TRBV11-3 with TRBJ2-7; D unresolved. The CDR3 runs to 14 residues. Per the germline V gene, CDR1 is SGHNT and CDR2 is YENEEA. V lost 2 bases, J lost 3 bases, and 11 bases lay in between.

The chain carries TRBV6-4 and TRBJ2-3; no reliable D call. Germline values: CDR1 MRHNA, CDR2 SNTAGT. CDR3 length: 14 residues. V was pared by 4 bases and J by 0 bases, with 8 bases between. CDR3: CASSVAQSTDTQYF. Written as DNA, the CDR3 is TGTGCCAGCAGTGTAGCACAAAGCACAGATACGCAGTATTTT.

V is TRBV7-3 and J is TRBJ2-5, with 8 bases identical to TRBD1. The CDR3 is 16 residues long. CDR1 is SGHTA, CDR2 FQGTGA, per germline. Unmatched junction bases numbered 14, after V lost 7 bases and J lost 4 bases. In DNA, the CDR3 is TGTGCCAGCACCCCGAGAAAGACAGGGGCGGTAGAGACCCAGTACTTC. It translates to CASTPRKTGAVETQYF.

This clone was found once. The rearrangement links TRBV10-3 to TRBJ2-4, with 7 bases lining up with TRBD2. Trimming removed 0 bases from V and 11 bases from J; junction bases left unmatched: 19. The germline CDR1 and CDR2 sequences are ENHRY and SYGVKD. CDR3 size: 18 residues. The CDR3 nucleotides are TGTGCCATCAGTGAGTCGAGACAGCCCCGGGGGGACGTTAAGTTTCAGTACTTC. Residues: CAISESRQPRGDVKFQYF.